This T cell receptor (beta chain) was sequenced during a study of OX40 agonist ivuxolimab in advanced cancers. Individuals having autoimmune disease history or systemic immunosuppression were not enrolled. Libraries were prepared by immunoSEQ multiplex PCR; TCRdb keeps only in-frame clonotypes and omits some of them. The sample comprises 45,000 to 65,000 clones, 77% of which are singletons, and roughly 6.5% rests with the top ten. This CDR3 is 16 amino acids long. Per germline, CDR1 MNHNS and CDR2 SASEGT. Trimming at V came to 1 base and at J to 8 bases, leaving 12 bases not matched to a gene. This chain uses TRBV6-1 with TRBJ1-2; 8 bases are shared with TRBD1. The material sequenced was CD4+ or CD8+ T cells sorted from blood, taken in a trial of the OX40 agonist ivuxolimab. The receptor was derived from an adult with an advanced solid tumor such as melanoma, head and neck, liver or kidney cancer. The CDR3, as DNA: TGTGCCAGCAGTGAAGTTGGCAGGGGGCGACCCGACGGCTACACCTTC. It is translated as CASSEVGRGRPDGYTF.